Below, 10 T cell receptor beta chains from the same sample are listed, as sequenced in a study of Graves' ophthalmopathy and Graves' hyperthyroidism (dated 2018 in TCRdb). The sequencer listed for this sample is Illumina HiSeq 2000. For repertoire sequencing, the TCR beta CDR3 regions were amplified from RNA transcripts. HTBI primers and the Qiagen OneStep RT-PCR kit were used in a first-round RT-PCR, which was followed by a second-round multiplex PCR, size selection and purification. TCRdb reprocessed the public reads (quality trimming at Q25 with fastp, clone calling with MiXCR) and kept in-frame beta chains. Entries are consolidated by CDR3 protein sequence, retaining the most common genes and DNA. This sample gives hundreds of thousands of distinct CDR3 sequences in total; just over 40% of them show up just once. 2.5% to 3.5% of the sample lies in the top ten. The source material was peripheral blood. The receptors were sampled from an adult man with Graves' ophthalmopathy.

Many counts were recorded for this clonotype. CDR3 loop: CSARTPQETQYF. In nucleotides, the CDR3 is TGCAGTGCTAGGACCCCTCAAGAGACCCAGTACTTC. The V call is TRBV20-1, the J call TRBJ2-5; D remains ambiguous. The CDR3 has 12 residues. CDR1 and CDR2 from the germline V gene are DFQATT and SNEGSKA (reference sequence). V lost 3 bases and J 2 bases, leaving 7 bases between the germline ends.

The rearrangement links TRBV7-2 to TRBJ2-7; TRBD2 matches at 10 bases. Germline CDR1 reads SGHTA; CDR2 reads FQGNSA. This CDR3 comprises 13 residues. V trimming: 6 bases; J trimming: 11 bases; junction bases outside the gene matches: 10. In DNA, the CDR3 is TGTGCCAGCAGATCACTAGCGGGGAGTGGAGAGTACTTC. It yields the protein CASRSLAGSGEYF.

The V gene is TRBV20-1, the J gene TRBJ1-5; 9 positions match TRBD1. CDR1 and CDR2 from the germline V gene are DFQATT and SNEGSKA (reference sequence). Losses at the gene ends were 6 bases for V and 1 base for J; bases not matched to a gene: 7. The CDR3 has 15 amino acids. In DNA, the CDR3 is TGCAGTGCCCAACAGGGGGCTACGAGCAATCAGCCCCAGCATTTT. It yields the protein CSAQQGATSNQPQHF.

V and J are TRBV15 and TRBJ1-5; D possibly corresponds to TRBD1 (5 bases). V shed 4 bases and J shed 11 bases, with 15 bases lying between them. Germline V gene lookup returns CDR1 LNHNV and CDR2 YYDKDF (reference sequence). The CDR3 contains 13 residues. CDR3 sequence reads: CATSTDKQETQHF. For the CDR3, the DNA is TGTGCCACCAGCACGGACAAGCAAGAGACCCAGCATTTT.

This clonotype was detected only once. At one boundary the junction diverges from the germline segment, which might be a read error. The chain is built from TRBV7-6 and TRBJ1-2; D ambiguous. CDR3 length equals 10 residues. CDR1 SGHVS and CDR2 FNYEAQ come from the germline V gene. The DNA for the CDR3 is TGTGCTAGCAGCCGGGTTGGCTACACCTTC. Its protein is CASSRVGYTF.

This clonotype was seen many times. The J gene is TRBJ1-5, the V gene TRBV10-3; tentative D call: TRBD1 (6 bases). The CDR3 covers 15 residues. V shed 10 bases and J shed 1 base, with 17 bases lying between them. Germline V gene lookup returns CDR1 ENHRY and CDR2 SYGVKD. The CDR3 region is CASRTPGQSNQPQHF. The CDR3 coding sequence is TGTGCCAGCAGAACGCCGGGACAAAGCAATCAGCCCCAGCATTTT.

Worth noting for this clonotype: One end of the junction is discordant with germline, which a read error may explain. This sequence joins TRBV12-3 or TRBV12-4 and TRBJ1-2, with 10 nucleotides matching TRBD1. CDR3 length equals 14 residues. The chain's CDR3 is CASSRQGANYGHTF. The CDR3 DNA sequence: TGTGCCAGCAGCCGACAGGGGGCAAACTATGGCCACACCTTC.

In this sample, this clonotype turned up many times. This chain connects TRBV19 to TRBJ2-7; TRBD1 agrees at 11 bases. V was clipped by 5 bases and J by 3 bases; unmatched bases: 3. There are 14 residues in the CDR3. Germline V gene data show CDR1 as LNHDA and CDR2 as SQIVND (reference sequence). Here the CDR3 reads CASSAGTGGYEQYF. CDR3 nucleotide sequence: TGTGCCAGTAGTGCCGGGACAGGGGGCTACGAGCAGTACTTC.

This clonotype showed up many times. CDR3 sequence (DNA): TGTGCCAGCAGTTACAGACAGCTTAGCAATCAGCCCCAGCATTTT. Translating it yields CASSYRQLSNQPQHF. This sequence joins TRBV6-6 and TRBJ1-5; maybe TRBD1 (5 bases). The CDR3 is made up of 15 amino acids. Per the germline V gene, CDR1 is MNHNY and CDR2 is SVGAGI (reference sequence). V was cut by 2 bases and J by 0 bases, with 8 bases left in between.

This clonotype was recorded many times. This sequence joins TRBV2 and TRBJ1-4, with unresolved D. Germline loops: CDR1 SNHLY, CDR2 FYNNEI. V was clipped by 6 bases and J by 8 bases, with 7 bases between them. The CDR3 is 11 amino acids. CDR3 sequence: CASSRGEKLFF. Written as DNA, the CDR3 is TGTGCCAGCAGCAGAGGGGAAAAACTGTTTTTT.